This T cell receptor beta chain was retrieved from a study of Ad26.COV2.S vaccination and SARS-CoV-2 variants. Study-wide context: The trial was COV1001 and the donor's arm was Ad26.COV2.S. Ad26.COV2.S was injected intramuscularly once or twice, 56 days apart. Study observations and caveats: Substantial breadth was reportedly displayed by spike-specific CD8+ and CD4+ T cell responses after vaccination. Greater spike-specific TCR breadth was seen in vaccine recipients than in placebo recipients.

Treatment denoted: 15 to 20 received Ad26.COV2.S at low or high dose, single or two shots; several received placebo; per-sample allocation not given. It was on day 63 after the first vaccine or placebo injection that samples were taken. Only in-frame clones appear in the TCRdb table, and some are missing; sequencing was by immunoSEQ multiplex PCR. The sample shows about 280,000 clones, about 90% of them seen only once. A word on this clone: Its antigen is still unknown. An end of the junction does not agree with germline; a read error may underlie this.

Germline V gene sequence: CDR1 LGHNA, CDR2 YNFKEQ. The CDR3 sequence is 13 residues long. The rearrangement links TRBV4-2 to TRBJ1-2; D remains ambiguous. Source: peripheral blood, taken in a trial of Ad26.COV2.S vaccine versus placebo. This sequence originates from a person between 18 and 65 years old who received the Ad26.COV2.S COVID-19 vaccine or a placebo. CDR3 residues: CASSQGDWTGCTF. The CDR3 nucleotides read TGTGCCAGCAGCCAAGGAGACTGGACCGGCTGCACCTTC.